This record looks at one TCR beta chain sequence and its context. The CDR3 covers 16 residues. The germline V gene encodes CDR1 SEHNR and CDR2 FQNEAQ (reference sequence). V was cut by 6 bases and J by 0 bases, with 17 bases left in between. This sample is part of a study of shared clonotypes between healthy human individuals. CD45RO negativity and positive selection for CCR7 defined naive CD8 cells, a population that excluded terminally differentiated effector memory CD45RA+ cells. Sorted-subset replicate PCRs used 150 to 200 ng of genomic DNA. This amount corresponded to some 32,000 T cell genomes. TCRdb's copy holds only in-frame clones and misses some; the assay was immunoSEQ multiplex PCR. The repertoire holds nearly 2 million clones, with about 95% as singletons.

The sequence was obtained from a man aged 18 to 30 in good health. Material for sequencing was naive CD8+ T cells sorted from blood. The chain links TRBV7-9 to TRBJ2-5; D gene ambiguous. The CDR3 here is CASSPPVGSYQETQYF. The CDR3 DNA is TGTGCCAGCAGTCCCCCCGTGGGGTCGTACCAAGAGACCCAGTACTTC. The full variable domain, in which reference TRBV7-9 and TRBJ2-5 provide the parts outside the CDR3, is DTGVSQNPRHKITKRGQNVTFRCDPISEHNRLYWYRQTLGQGPEFLTYFQNEAQLEKSRLLSDRFSAERPKGSFSTLEIQRTEQGDSAMYLCASSPPVGSYQETQYFGPGTRLLVL.